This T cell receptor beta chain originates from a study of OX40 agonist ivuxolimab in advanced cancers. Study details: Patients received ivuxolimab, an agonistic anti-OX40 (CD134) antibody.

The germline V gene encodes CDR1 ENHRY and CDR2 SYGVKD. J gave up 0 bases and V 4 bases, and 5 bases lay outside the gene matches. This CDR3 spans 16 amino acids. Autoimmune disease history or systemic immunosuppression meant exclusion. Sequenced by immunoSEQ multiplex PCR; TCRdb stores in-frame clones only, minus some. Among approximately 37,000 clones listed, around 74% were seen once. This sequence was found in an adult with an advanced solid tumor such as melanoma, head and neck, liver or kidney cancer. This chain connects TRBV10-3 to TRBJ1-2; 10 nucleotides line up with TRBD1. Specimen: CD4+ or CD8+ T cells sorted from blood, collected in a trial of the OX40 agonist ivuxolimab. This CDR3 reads CAISVGTGVSNYGYTF. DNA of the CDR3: TGTGCCATCAGTGTAGGGACAGGGGTTTCTAACTATGGCTACACCTTC.